The clone carrying this TCR beta chain was found once. The antigen remains unidentified. These data belong to a study of T cell repertoires in ileal Crohn's disease. Study summary: Every patient was operated on for stricturing (about 60%) or penetrating (approximately 40%) complications. Postoperative therapy was given to about half: some eleven thiopurines, around 17 anti-TNF agents.

This CDR3 has 13 residues. The germline V gene has CDR1 KGHSH and CDR2 LQKENI. V dropped 3 bases and J dropped 3 bases, with 8 bases sitting between them. Overall study results and limits: Every patient over 26.8% clonality showed endoscopic recurrence. Compared with non-smokers, active smokers at surgery showed more clonal expansions.

Sequencing was performed with immunoSEQ multiplex PCR; in TCRdb, only in-frame clones are kept and a portion is missing. The repertoire holds approximately 6,800 clones, with 70% as singletons. The clonotype was recovered from an adult with Crohn's disease. The sample taken for sequencing was ileal tissue. The rearrangement links TRBV18 to TRBJ1-2; tentatively, D is TRBD1 (5 bases). The CDR3: CASSPETDYGYTF. The CDR3 DNA is TGTGCCAGCTCACCCGAGACAGACTATGGCTACACCTTC.